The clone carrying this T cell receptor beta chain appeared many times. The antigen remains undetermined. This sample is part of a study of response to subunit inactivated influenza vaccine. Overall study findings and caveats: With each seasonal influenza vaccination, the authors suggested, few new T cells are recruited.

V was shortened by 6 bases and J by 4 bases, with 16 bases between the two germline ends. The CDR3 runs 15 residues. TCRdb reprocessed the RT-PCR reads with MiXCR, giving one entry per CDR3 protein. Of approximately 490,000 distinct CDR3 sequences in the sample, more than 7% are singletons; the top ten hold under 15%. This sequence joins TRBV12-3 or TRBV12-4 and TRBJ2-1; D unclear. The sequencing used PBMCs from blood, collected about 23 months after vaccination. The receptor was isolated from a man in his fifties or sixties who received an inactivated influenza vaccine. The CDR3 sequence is CASSLESQGYNEQFF. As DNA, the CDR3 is TGTGCCAGCAGCCTAGAGTCGCAAGGGTACAATGAGCAGTTCTTC.